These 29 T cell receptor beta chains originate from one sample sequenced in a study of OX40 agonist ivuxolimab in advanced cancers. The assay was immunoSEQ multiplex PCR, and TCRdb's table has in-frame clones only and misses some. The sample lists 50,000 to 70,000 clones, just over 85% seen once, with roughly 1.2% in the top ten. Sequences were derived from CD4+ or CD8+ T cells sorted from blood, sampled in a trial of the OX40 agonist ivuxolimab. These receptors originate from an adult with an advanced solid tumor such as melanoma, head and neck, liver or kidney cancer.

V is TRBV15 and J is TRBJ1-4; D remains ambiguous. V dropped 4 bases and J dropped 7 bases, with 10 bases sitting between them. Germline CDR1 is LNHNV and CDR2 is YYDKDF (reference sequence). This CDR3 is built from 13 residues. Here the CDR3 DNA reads TGTGCCACCAGCAAGTTTGTGGTTGAAAAACTGTTTTTT. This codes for CATSKFVVEKLFF.

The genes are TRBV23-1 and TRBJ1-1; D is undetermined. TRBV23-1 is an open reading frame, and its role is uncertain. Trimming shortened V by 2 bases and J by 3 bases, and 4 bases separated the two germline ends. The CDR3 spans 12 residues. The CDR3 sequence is CASSQEDTEAFF. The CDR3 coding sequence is TGCGCCAGCAGTCAAGAGGACACTGAAGCTTTCTTT.

For the CDR3, the DNA is TGTGCCAGCAGCCCCCGGGGGACTAGCGGGACAGAGACCCAGTACTTC. Protein product: CASSPRGTSGTETQYF. The chain joins TRBV9 to TRBJ2-5; TRBD2 matches at 13 bases. The CDR3 sequence is 16 residues long. Unmatched junction bases numbered 7, after V lost 4 bases and J lost 4 bases. CDR1 SGDLS and CDR2 YYNGEE come from the germline V gene.

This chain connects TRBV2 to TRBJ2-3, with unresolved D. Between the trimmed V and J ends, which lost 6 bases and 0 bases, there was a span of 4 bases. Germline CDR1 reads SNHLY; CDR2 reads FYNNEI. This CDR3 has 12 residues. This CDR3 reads CASSSSTDTQYF. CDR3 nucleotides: TGTGCCAGCAGCAGTAGCACAGATACGCAGTATTTT.

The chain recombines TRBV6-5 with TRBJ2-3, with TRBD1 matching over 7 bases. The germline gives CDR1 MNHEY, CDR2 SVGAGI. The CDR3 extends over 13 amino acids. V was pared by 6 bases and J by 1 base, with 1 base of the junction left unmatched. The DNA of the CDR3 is TGTGCCAGCAGAGGACAGGGCACAGATACGCAGTATTTT. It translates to CASRGQGTDTQYF.

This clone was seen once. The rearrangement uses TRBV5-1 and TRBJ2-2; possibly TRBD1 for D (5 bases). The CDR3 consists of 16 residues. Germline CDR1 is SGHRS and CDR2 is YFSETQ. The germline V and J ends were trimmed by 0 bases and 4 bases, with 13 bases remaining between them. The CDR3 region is CASSLVSWGGTGELFF. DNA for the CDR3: TGCGCCAGCAGCTTGGTTTCTTGGGGCGGCACCGGGGAGCTGTTTTTT. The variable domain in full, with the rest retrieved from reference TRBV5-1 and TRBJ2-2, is KAGVTQTPRYLIKTRGQQVTLSCSPISGHRSVSWYQQTPGQGLQFLFEYFSETQRNKGNFPGRFSGRQFSNSRSEMNVSTLELGDSALYLCASSLVSWGGTGELFFGEGSRLTVL.

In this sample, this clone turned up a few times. CDR3 protein: CASSLDRPSSNEKLFF. In DNA, the CDR3 is TGCGCCAGCAGCTTGGACAGGCCCAGCTCTAATGAAAAACTGTTTTTT. The chain combines TRBV5-1 with TRBJ1-4; D may be TRBD1 (5 bases). Germline V gives CDR1 SGHRS, CDR2 YFSETQ. V was cut by 0 bases and J by 3 bases, with 12 bases left in between. The CDR3 has 16 residues.

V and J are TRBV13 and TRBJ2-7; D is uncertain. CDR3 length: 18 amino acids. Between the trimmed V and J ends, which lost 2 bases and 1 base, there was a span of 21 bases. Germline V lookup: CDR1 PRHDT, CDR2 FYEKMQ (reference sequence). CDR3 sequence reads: CASSLRVGGVIKSYEQYF. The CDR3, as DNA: TGTGCCAGCAGCTTAAGGGTGGGTGGGGTAATTAAGTCCTACGAGCAGTACTTC.

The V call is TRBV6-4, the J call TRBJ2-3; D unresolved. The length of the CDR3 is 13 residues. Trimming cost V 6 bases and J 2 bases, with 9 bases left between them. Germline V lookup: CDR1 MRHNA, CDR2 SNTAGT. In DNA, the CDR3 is TGTGCCAGCAGAAGAACACTCACAGATACGCAGTATTTT. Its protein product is CASRRTLTDTQYF.

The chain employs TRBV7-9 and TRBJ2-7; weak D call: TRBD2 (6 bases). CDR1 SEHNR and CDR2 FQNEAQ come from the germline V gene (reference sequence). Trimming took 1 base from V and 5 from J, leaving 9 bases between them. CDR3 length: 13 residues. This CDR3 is CASSLGGEDEQYF. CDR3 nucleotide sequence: TGTGCCAGCAGCTTAGGTGGGGAGGACGAGCAGTACTTC.

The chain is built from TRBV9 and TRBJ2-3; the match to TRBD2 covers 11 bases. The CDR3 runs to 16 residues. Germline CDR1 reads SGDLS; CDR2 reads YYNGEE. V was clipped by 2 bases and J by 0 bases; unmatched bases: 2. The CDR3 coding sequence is TGTGCCAGCAGCGTTGGGACTAGCGGTAGCACAGATACGCAGTATTTT. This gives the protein CASSVGTSGSTDTQYF.

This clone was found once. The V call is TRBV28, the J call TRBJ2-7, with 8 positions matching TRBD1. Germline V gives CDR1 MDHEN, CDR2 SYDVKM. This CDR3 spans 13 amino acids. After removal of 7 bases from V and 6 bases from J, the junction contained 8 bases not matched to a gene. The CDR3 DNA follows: TGTGCCAGCACCGGGGACAGGCAACGCGAGCAGTACTTC. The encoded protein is CASTGDRQREQYF.

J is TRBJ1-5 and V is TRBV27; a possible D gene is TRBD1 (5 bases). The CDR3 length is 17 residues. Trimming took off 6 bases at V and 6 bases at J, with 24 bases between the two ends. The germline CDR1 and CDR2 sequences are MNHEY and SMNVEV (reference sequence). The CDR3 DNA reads TGTGCCAGCAGCCGCGTCCCGGGGCGCGGAGTGGCTCAGCCCCAGCATTTT. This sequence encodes CASSRVPGRGVAQPQHF.

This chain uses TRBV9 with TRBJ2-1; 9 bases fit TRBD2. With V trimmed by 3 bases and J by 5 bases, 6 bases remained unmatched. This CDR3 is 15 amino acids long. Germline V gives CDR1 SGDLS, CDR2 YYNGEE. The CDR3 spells CASSGSGRGHNEQFF. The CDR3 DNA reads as TGTGCCAGCAGCGGTAGCGGGAGAGGCCACAATGAGCAGTTCTTC.

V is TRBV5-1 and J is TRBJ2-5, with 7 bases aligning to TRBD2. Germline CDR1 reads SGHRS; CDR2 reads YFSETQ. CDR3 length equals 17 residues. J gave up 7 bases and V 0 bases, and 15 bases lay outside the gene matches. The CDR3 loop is CASSLAPTTSAAGTQYF. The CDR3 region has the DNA TGCGCCAGCAGCTTGGCTCCCACTACTAGCGCCGCGGGGACCCAGTACTTC.

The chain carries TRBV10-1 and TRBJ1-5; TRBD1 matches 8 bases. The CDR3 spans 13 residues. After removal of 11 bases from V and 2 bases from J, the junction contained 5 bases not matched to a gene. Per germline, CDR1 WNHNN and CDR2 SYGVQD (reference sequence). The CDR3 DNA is TGCGCCGGGGCACAGGGGGGCAATCAGCCCCAGCATTTT. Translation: CAGAQGGNQPQHF.

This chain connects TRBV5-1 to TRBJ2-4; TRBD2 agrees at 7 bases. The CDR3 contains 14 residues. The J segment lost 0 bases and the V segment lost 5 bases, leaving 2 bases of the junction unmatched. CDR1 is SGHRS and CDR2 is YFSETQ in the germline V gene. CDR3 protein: CASREREAKNIQYF. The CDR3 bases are TGCGCCAGCAGAGAGCGGGAAGCCAAAAACATTCAGTACTTC.

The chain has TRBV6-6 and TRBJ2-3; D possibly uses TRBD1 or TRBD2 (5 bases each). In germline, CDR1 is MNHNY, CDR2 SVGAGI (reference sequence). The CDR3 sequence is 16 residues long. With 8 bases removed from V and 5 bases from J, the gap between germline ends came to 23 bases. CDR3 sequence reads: CASSLMGVKAQDTQYF. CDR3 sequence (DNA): TGTGCCAGCTCCCTAATGGGGGTCAAAGCGCAAGATACGCAGTATTTT.

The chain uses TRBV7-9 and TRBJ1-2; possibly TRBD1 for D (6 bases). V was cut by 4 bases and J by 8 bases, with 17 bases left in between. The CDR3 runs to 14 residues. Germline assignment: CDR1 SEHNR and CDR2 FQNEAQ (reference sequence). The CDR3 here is CASSSLGGSDGYTF. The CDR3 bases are TGTGCCAGCAGCTCTTTGGGGGGCAGCGACGGCTACACCTTC.

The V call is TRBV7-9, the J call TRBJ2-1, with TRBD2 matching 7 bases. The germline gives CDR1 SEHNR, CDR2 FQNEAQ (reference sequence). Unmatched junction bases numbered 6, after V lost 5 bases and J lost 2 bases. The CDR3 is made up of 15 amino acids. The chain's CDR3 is CASSLRDYPYNEQFF. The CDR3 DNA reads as TGTGCCAGCAGCCTCCGGGACTATCCCTACAATGAGCAGTTCTTC.

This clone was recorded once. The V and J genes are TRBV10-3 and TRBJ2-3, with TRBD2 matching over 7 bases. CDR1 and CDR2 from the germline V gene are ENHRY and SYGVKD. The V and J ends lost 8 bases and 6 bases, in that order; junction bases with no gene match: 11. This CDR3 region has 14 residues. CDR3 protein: CAIAGGGIPDTQYF. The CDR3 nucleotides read TGTGCCATCGCTGGGGGAGGGATTCCGGATACGCAGTATTTT.

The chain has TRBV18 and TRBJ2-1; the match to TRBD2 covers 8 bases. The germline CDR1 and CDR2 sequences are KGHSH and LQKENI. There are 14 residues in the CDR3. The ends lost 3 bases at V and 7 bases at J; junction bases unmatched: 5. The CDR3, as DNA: TGTGCCAGCTCACCTAGTGGGACTAGGAATGAGCAGTTCTTC. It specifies CASSPSGTRNEQFF.

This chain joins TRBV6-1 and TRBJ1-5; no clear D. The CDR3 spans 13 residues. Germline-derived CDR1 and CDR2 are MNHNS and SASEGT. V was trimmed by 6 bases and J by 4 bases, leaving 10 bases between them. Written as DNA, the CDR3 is TGTGCCAGCAGCGAAATCTTAAATCAGCCCCAGCATTTT. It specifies CASSEILNQPQHF.

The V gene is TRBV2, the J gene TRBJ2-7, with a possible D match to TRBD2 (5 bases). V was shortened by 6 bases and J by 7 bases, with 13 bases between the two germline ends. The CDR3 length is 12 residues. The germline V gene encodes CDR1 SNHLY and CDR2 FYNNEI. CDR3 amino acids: CASSLNKREQYF. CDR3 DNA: TGTGCCAGCAGCTTAAACAAGCGGGAGCAGTACTTC. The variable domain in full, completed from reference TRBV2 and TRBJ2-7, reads EPEVTQTPSHQVTQMGQEVILRCVPISNHLYFYWYRQILGQKVEFLVSFYNNEISEKSEIFDDQFSVERPDGSNFTLKIRSTKLEDSAMYFCASSLNKREQYFGPGTRLTVT.

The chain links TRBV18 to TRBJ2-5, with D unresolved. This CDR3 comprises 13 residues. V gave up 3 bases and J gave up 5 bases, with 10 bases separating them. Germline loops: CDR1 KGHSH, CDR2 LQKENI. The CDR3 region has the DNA TGTGCCAGCTCACCGAGACACTCGGAGACCCAGTACTTC. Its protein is CASSPRHSETQYF.

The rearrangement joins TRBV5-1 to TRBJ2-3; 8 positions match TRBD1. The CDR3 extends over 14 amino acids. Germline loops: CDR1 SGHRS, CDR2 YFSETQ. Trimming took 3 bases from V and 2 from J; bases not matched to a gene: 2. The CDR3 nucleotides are TGCGCCAGCAGCTGGGACAGGACCACAGATACGCAGTATTTT. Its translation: CASSWDRTTDTQYF.

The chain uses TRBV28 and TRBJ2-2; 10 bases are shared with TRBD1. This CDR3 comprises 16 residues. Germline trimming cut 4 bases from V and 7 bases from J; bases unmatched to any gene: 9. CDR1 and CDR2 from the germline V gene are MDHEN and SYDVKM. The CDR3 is CASSSTPGQGIGELFF. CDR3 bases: TGTGCCAGCAGTTCGACCCCGGGACAGGGGATCGGGGAGCTGTTTTTT.

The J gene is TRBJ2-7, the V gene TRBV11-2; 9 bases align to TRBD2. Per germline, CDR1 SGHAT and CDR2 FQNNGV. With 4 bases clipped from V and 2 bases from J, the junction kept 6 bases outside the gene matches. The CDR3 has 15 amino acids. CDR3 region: CASSWGLAPTYEQYF. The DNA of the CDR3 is TGTGCCAGCAGCTGGGGACTAGCACCCACCTACGAGCAGTACTTC.

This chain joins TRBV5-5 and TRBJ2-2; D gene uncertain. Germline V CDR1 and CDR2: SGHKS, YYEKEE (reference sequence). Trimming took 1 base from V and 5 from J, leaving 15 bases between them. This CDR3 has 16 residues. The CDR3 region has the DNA TGTGCCAGCAGCTTGTCGTCAGATTCGAGGACCGGGGAGCTGTTTTTT. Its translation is CASSLSSDSRTGELFF.